A single sample gave rise to the 32 T cell receptor beta chains below, sequenced in a study of T cell responses to AZD1222 COVID-19 vaccine. Some clones are missing from TCRdb's copy, which holds only in-frame ones; the method was immunoSEQ multiplex PCR. This repertoire shows around 53,000 clones, about 86% found once; its top ten account for around 7.3%. Here the sequenced sample was peripheral blood, taken 28 days after the second AZD1222 dose. Receptor source: an adult who received the AZD1222 COVID-19 vaccine.

This clone was counted a few times. The chain couples TRBV10-1 to TRBJ2-3; TRBD2 is a possible D gene (5 bases). Deletions cut 8 bases from V and 6 bases from J, with 12 bases between. The germline V gene has CDR1 WNHNN and CDR2 SYGVQD (reference sequence). The CDR3 spans 12 residues. CDR3 sequence: CASQADPDTQYF. In DNA form, the CDR3 reads TGCGCCAGCCAAGCGGACCCGGATACGCAGTATTTT.

The V gene is TRBV7-9, the J gene TRBJ2-1, with 8 bases that match TRBD2. This CDR3 region has 15 residues. Unmatched junction bases numbered 7, after V lost 0 bases and J lost 9 bases. Germline-derived CDR1 and CDR2 are SEHNR and FQNEAQ (reference sequence). The CDR3 DNA reads as TGTGCCAGCAGCTTAGCGCTAGCGGGCTTCCCTGAGCAGTTCTTC. Amino acid sequence: CASSLALAGFPEQFF.

Concerning this clone: Other nucleotide sequences in the sample specify the same CDR3. The V call is TRBV7-9, the J call TRBJ2-7, with 12 positions matching TRBD2. Germline trimming cut 0 bases from V and 4 bases from J; bases unmatched to any gene: 1. Germline lookup yields CDR1 SEHNR and CDR2 FQNEAQ (reference sequence). This CDR3 is built from 15 residues. CDR3 DNA: TGTGCCAGCAGCTTAGCTGGACTAGCGGGGTACGAGCAGTACTTC. Its protein product is CASSLAGLAGYEQYF.

This clone has just one count. The rearrangement uses TRBV5-6 and TRBJ1-2; D possibly corresponds to TRBD1 (6 bases). The CDR3 has 14 amino acids. The V gene's germline CDR1 is SGHDT and CDR2 YYEEEE. The V end was cut by 4 bases, the J end by 8 bases, with 18 bases between. CDR3 nucleotides: TGTGCCAGCAGCCTCCCCGAGGAAAGGGGGGGCTACACCTTC. Residues: CASSLPEERGGYTF. The variable domain in full, with the rest retrieved from reference TRBV5-6 and TRBJ1-2, is DAGVTQSPTHLIKTRGQQVTLRCSPKSGHDTVSWYQQALGQGPQFIFQYYEEEERQRGNFPDRFSGHQFPNYSSELNVNALLLGDSALYLCASSLPEERGGYTFGSGTRLTVV.

This clone was recorded only once. The DNA for the CDR3 is TGCGCCAGCAGCCAAGCTGGACAGACCTATGGCTACACCTTC. As protein: CASSQAGQTYGYTF. This chain joins TRBV4-1 and TRBJ1-2; D possibly corresponds to TRBD1 (6 bases). This CDR3 is 14 amino acids long. V lost 1 base to trimming and J lost 4 bases, with 10 bases between them. Germline V CDR1 and CDR2: MGHRA, YSYEKL.

The V gene is TRBV5-4, the J gene TRBJ2-7, with 9 bases fitting TRBD2. The J segment lost 0 bases and the V segment lost 0 bases, leaving 7 bases of the junction unmatched. In germline, CDR1 is SGHNT, CDR2 YYREEE (reference sequence). The CDR3 is 17 amino acids. The CDR3 loop is CASSLAPSGGSSYEQYF. The DNA of the CDR3 is TGTGCCAGCAGCTTGGCGCCGAGCGGGGGGAGCTCCTACGAGCAGTACTTC.

CDR3 region: CASSLNAGPDEKLFF. CDR3 sequence (DNA): TGTGCCAGCAGCTTAAACGCCGGACCTGATGAAAAACTGTTTTTT. V and J are TRBV7-9 and TRBJ1-4, with D unresolved. Trimming removed 2 bases at V and 6 bases at J, with 13 bases between. Germline V gene lookup returns CDR1 SEHNR and CDR2 FQNEAQ (reference sequence). CDR3 size: 15 residues.

V is TRBV6-1 and J is TRBJ2-7; 7 bases are a match to TRBD2. The CDR3 has 14 amino acids. Germline-derived CDR1 and CDR2 are MNHNS and SASEGT. J was trimmed by 12 bases and V by 0 bases; bases with no gene match: 11. CDR3 sequence reads: CASSEAFGGRFPYF. In nucleotides, the CDR3 is TGTGCCAGCAGTGAAGCTTTCGGGGGGAGGTTCCCGTACTTC.

The chain carries TRBV7-2 and TRBJ2-1; no definite D call. The length of the CDR3 is 14 residues. Germline CDR1 and CDR2: SGHTA and FQGNSA. Trimming took off 1 base at V and 6 bases at J, with 10 bases between the two ends. This CDR3 reads CASSLGRAFNEQFF. CDR3 bases: TGTGCCAGCAGCTTAGGACGGGCTTTCAATGAGCAGTTCTTC.

The V gene is TRBV9, the J gene TRBJ1-2; no firm D call. With 0 bases removed from V and 4 bases from J, the gap between germline ends came to 13 bases. This CDR3 spans 15 amino acids. Germline CDR1 SGDLS, CDR2 YYNGEE. The DNA of the CDR3 is TGTGCCAGCAGCGTAGCGACCGGACCACTCTATGGCTACACCTTC. It encodes CASSVATGPLYGYTF.

The rearrangement links TRBV18 to TRBJ2-1, with 13 positions matching TRBD2. The length of the CDR3 is 17 residues. Looked up from germline, CDR1 is KGHSH and CDR2 is LQKENI. The V segment lost 2 bases and the J segment 3 bases; nucleotides outside the gene matches: 4. In DNA, the CDR3 is TGTGCCAGCTCACCAAGGACTAGCGGGAGTCTCTACAATGAGCAGTTCTTC. This codes for CASSPRTSGSLYNEQFF.

This chain uses TRBV28 with TRBJ2-1; possible D gene TRBD2, 6 bases. This CDR3 contains 15 residues. CDR1 and CDR2 from the germline V gene are MDHEN and SYDVKM. V was shortened by 1 base and J by 9 bases, with 16 bases between the two germline ends. CDR3 in amino acids: CASSLLDYPPGEQFF. CDR3 bases: TGTGCCAGCAGTTTATTGGACTACCCTCCCGGTGAGCAGTTCTTC.

V and J are TRBV27 and TRBJ2-1, with D tentatively TRBD1 or TRBD2 (5 bases each). The germline V and J ends were trimmed by 4 bases and 3 bases, with 7 bases remaining between them. CDR3 length: 13 residues. In germline, CDR1 is MNHEY, CDR2 SMNVEV (reference sequence). Written as DNA, the CDR3 is TGTGCCAGCAGTTGGGACCGCTACAATGAGCAGTTCTTC. Its protein product is CASSWDRYNEQFF.

The V gene is TRBV7-2, the J gene TRBJ2-5; maybe TRBD1 (6 bases). CDR1 SGHTA and CDR2 FQGNSA come from the germline V gene. The ends were cut back, 1 base at V and 5 bases at J, with 14 bases in the middle. This CDR3 has 15 amino acids. The CDR3 nucleotides are TGTGCCAGCAGCTTAGAACAGGGAATTGGTGAGACCCAGTACTTC. This translates into CASSLEQGIGETQYF.

The chain combines TRBV5-1 with TRBJ1-1, with 9 bases lining up with TRBD1. Trimming cost V 2 bases and J 3 bases; bases outside gene matches: 2. The CDR3 loop spans 14 amino acids. The germline gives CDR1 SGHRS, CDR2 YFSETQ. The CDR3 loop reads CASSLDRGDTEAFF. The DNA of the CDR3 is TGCGCCAGCAGCTTAGACAGGGGGGACACTGAAGCTTTCTTT.

The CDR3 DNA reads TGCGCCAGCAGCCAAGATGGACTAGCGAACACCGGGGAGCTGTTTTTT. It yields the protein CASSQDGLANTGELFF. V and J are TRBV4-3 and TRBJ2-2, with 7 bases identical to TRBD2. Trimming cost V 0 bases and J 0 bases; bases outside gene matches: 1. The CDR3 loop spans 16 amino acids. Germline V lookup: CDR1 LGHNA, CDR2 YSLEER.

The chain combines TRBV19 with TRBJ2-3, with 8 nucleotides matching TRBD1. Germline V gives CDR1 LNHDA, CDR2 SQIVND (reference sequence). V lost 1 base and J lost 2; bases outside the gene matches: 5. The CDR3 runs to 16 residues. CDR3 sequence: CASSIVTGVITDTQYF. The CDR3 region has the DNA TGTGCCAGTAGTATAGTGACAGGGGTTATCACAGATACGCAGTATTTT. Supplemented by reference TRBV19 and TRBJ2-3, the full variable domain reads DGGITQSPKYLFRKEGQNVTLSCEQNLNHDAMYWYRQDPGQGLRLIYYSQIVNDFQKGDIAEGYSVSREKKESFPLTVTSAQKNPTAFYLCASSIVTGVITDTQYFGPGTRLTVL.

V gene TRBV29-1 combines with J gene TRBJ2-7; D is perhaps TRBD2 (5 bases). The CDR3 is 12 amino acids. The ends were cut back, 4 bases at V and 0 bases at J, with 7 bases in the middle. Germline lookup yields CDR1 SQVTM and CDR2 ANQGSEA. The CDR3 DNA follows: TGCAGCGTTGCCGGGGTCTCCTACGAGCAGTACTTC. It translates to CSVAGVSYEQYF.

In its sample, this clone was seen a few times. V is TRBV12-3 or TRBV12-4 and J is TRBJ1-1, with no clear D. The CDR3 extends over 13 amino acids. With 6 bases removed from V and 6 bases from J, the gap between germline ends came to 14 bases. CDR3 coding DNA: TGTGCCAGCAGATCACGGACCCACCCTGAAGCTTTCTTT. This gives the protein CASRSRTHPEAFF.

V gene TRBV25-1 combines with J gene TRBJ2-7; 7 nucleotides agree with TRBD1. CDR1 is MGHDK, CDR2 SYGVNS, per germline. The V and J ends lost 6 bases and 3 bases, in that order; junction bases with no gene match: 11. This CDR3 is 15 amino acids long. As DNA, the CDR3 is TGTGCCAGCAGCCCCTCTAACAGGGGTAGCTACGAGCAGTACTTC. Protein product: CASSPSNRGSYEQYF.

This chain uses TRBV5-6 with TRBJ2-1; TRBD2 matches at 11 bases. Trimming took 3 bases from V and 8 from J; bases not matched to a gene: 7. From germline, CDR1 is SGHDT and CDR2 YYEEEE. This CDR3 contains 15 residues. Here the CDR3 DNA reads TGTGCCAGCAGCTCGGGACTAGCGGTGTCTTATGAGCAGTTCTTC. Translation: CASSSGLAVSYEQFF.

In DNA, the CDR3 is TGCAGTGCTAGTCGACCTAGCGGGAGTTGGGGACAAGAGACCCAGTACTTC. It codes for CSASRPSGSWGQETQYF. The chain has TRBV20-1 and TRBJ2-5, with 10 positions matching TRBD2. The CDR3 loop spans 17 amino acids. With 3 bases clipped from V and 2 bases from J, the junction kept 12 bases outside the gene matches. Germline V CDR1 and CDR2: DFQATT, SNEGSKA (reference sequence).

V usage is TRBV7-2 and J usage is TRBJ1-1, with D perhaps TRBD1 (6 bases). V dropped 1 base and J dropped 8 bases, with 14 bases sitting between them. The CDR3 extends over 14 amino acids. Germline CDR1 is SGHTA and CDR2 is FQGNSA. The CDR3 DNA follows: TGTGCCAGCAGCTTAGTTCTCGGACAGCTAGAAGCTTTCTTT. Its translation: CASSLVLGQLEAFF.

The gene calls are TRBV5-1 and TRBJ1-1; 7 bases agree with TRBD1. This CDR3 is 14 amino acids long. Trimming took 4 bases from V and 3 from J; bases not matched to a gene: 6. Germline CDR1 SGHRS, CDR2 YFSETQ. DNA of the CDR3: TGCGCCAGCAGCAAAGGACAGGCTGACACTGAAGCTTTCTTT. It codes for CASSKGQADTEAFF.

A few counts support this clone. The chain is built from TRBV5-1 and TRBJ2-5; D is unresolved. Between the trimmed V and J ends, which lost 7 bases and 2 bases, there was a span of 9 bases. The CDR3 has 12 amino acids. Germline CDR1 is SGHRS and CDR2 is YFSETQ. The CDR3 region is CASSALQETQYF. As DNA, the CDR3 is TGCGCCAGCTCGGCTCTTCAAGAGACCCAGTACTTC.

The chain uses TRBV5-8 and TRBJ1-4, with TRBD1 identical over 8 bases. The junction had 7 bases not matched to a gene; V was cut back by 0 bases and J by 0 bases. Germline CDR1 SGHTS, CDR2 YDEGEE. The CDR3 is 18 amino acids. The DNA of the CDR3 is TGTGCCAGCAGCTTGGTTGCAGGGGGCTGGACAACTAATGAAAAACTGTTTTTT. Translated: CASSLVAGGWTTNEKLFF. Full variable domain (rest looked up from reference TRBV5-8 and TRBJ1-4): EAGVTQSPTHLIKTRGQQATLRCSPISGHTSVYWYQQALGLGLQFLLWYDEGEERNRGNFPPRFSGRQFPNYSSELNVNALELEDSALYLCASSLVAGGWTTNEKLFFGSGTQLSVL.

The V gene is TRBV2, the J gene TRBJ2-7, with D possibly being TRBD1 (5 bases). V lost 4 bases and J 3 bases, leaving 16 bases between the germline ends. CDR1 is SNHLY and CDR2 is FYNNEI in the germline V gene. This CDR3 is 15 amino acids long. The DNA for the CDR3 is TGTGCCAGCAGTGGTGGGCAGGGTCGCCACTACGAGCAGTACTTC. Translated: CASSGGQGRHYEQYF.

The V call is TRBV18, the J call TRBJ1-2; D gene unclear. The CDR3 extends over 13 amino acids. Trimming stripped 3 bases from V and 3 bases from J, with 8 bases between. The germline gives CDR1 KGHSH, CDR2 LQKENI. The CDR3 sequence is CASSPGEDYGYTF. CDR3 DNA sequence: TGTGCCAGCTCACCCGGGGAGGACTATGGCTACACCTTC.

This clone was picked up one time. The V and J genes are TRBV5-5 and TRBJ2-2, with D possibly matching TRBD2 (5 bases). CDR3 length equals 15 residues. The V end was cut by 6 bases, the J end by 1 base, with 13 bases between. Germline V CDR1 and CDR2: SGHKS, YYEKEE (reference sequence). The CDR3 DNA sequence: TGTGCCAGCAATGAACTAGGGCTGAACACCGGGGAGCTGTTTTTT. Translated: CASNELGLNTGELFF.

This clone was counted only a few times. The chain couples TRBV15 to TRBJ2-2; D is unclear. The ends were cut back, 0 bases at V and 8 bases at J, with 7 bases in the middle. From germline, CDR1 is LNHNV and CDR2 YYDKDF (reference sequence). The CDR3 is 13 residues long. The CDR3 region is CATSRDSRGELFF. CDR3 nucleotides: TGTGCCACCAGCAGAGATAGCAGGGGGGAGCTGTTTTTT.

The chain uses TRBV9 and TRBJ1-3, with D maybe TRBD1 (6 bases). Deletions cut 6 bases from V and 4 bases from J, with 20 bases between. This CDR3 region has 16 residues. Germline-derived CDR1 and CDR2 are SGDLS and YYNGEE. The CDR3 bases are TGTGCCAGCACCCGGGGGCAGACAGCGGGGGGAAACACCATATATTTT. This translates into CASTRGQTAGGNTIYF.

This clone was picked up a small number of times. The chain recombines TRBV19 with TRBJ2-7; D is undetermined. Trimming stripped 10 bases from V and 1 base from J, with 11 bases between. Per the germline V gene, CDR1 is LNHDA and CDR2 is SQIVND (reference sequence). The CDR3 is made up of 12 amino acids. The CDR3 coding sequence is TGTGCCACCTCGTTGGGGTCCTACGAGCAGTACTTC. This encodes CATSLGSYEQYF.